Shown below are 28 T cell receptor beta chains from a single sample sequenced in a study of blood T cell repertoires in COVID-19. Clones were sequenced by immunoSEQ multiplex PCR, and TCRdb holds only the in-frame ones, with some missing. Here the sample spans 150,000 or so clones, around 81% being singletons. Sequencing was done on a sample of peripheral blood. The source is a man aged 60-69 years with active or convalescent COVID-19.

The chain couples TRBV7-7 to TRBJ2-2; TRBD2 might be the D (5 bases). Germline CDR1 and CDR2: SSHAT and FNYEAQ (reference sequence). This CDR3 spans 13 amino acids. The CDR3 protein is CASSVSNTGELFF. CDR3 bases: TGTGCTAGTAGCGTATCGAACACCGGGGAGCTGTTTTTT.

The rearrangement links TRBV18 to TRBJ1-2, with D unclear. Trimming cost V 0 bases and J 2 bases, with 4 bases left between them. CDR1 is KGHSH, CDR2 LQKENI, per germline. The CDR3 spans 13 residues. DNA of the CDR3: TGTGCCAGCTCACCACCTCTAAACTATGGCTACACCTTC. This translates into CASSPPLNYGYTF.

The rearrangement joins TRBV28 to TRBJ2-7, with D perhaps TRBD1 (6 bases). The germline CDR1 and CDR2 sequences are MDHEN and SYDVKM. This CDR3 has 15 amino acids. Between the trimmed V and J ends, which lost 4 bases and 2 bases, there was a span of 15 bases. The CDR3 DNA follows: TGTGCCAGCAGTTCCCCCCGGACAGCCACCTACGAGCAGTACTTC. It translates to CASSSPRTATYEQYF.

This chain uses TRBV7-8 with TRBJ2-7; TRBD1 is a possible D gene (6 bases). Per the germline V gene, CDR1 is SGHVS and CDR2 is FQNEAQ. This CDR3 comprises 15 residues. Trimming took off 5 bases at V and 2 bases at J, with 16 bases between the two ends. CDR3 residues: CASSPGGTSTYEQYF. CDR3 in DNA: TGTGCCAGCAGCCCCGGTGGGACAAGTACCTACGAGCAGTACTTC.

V usage is TRBV3-1 (or the pseudogene TRBV3-2) and J usage is TRBJ1-2; TRBD1 matches at 9 bases. Germline V CDR1 and CDR2: LGHDT, YNNKEL (reference sequence). This CDR3 contains 14 residues. The V segment lost 7 bases and the J segment 2 bases; nucleotides outside the gene matches: 5. This chain's CDR3 is CASTPGTGNYGYTF. DNA of the CDR3: TGTGCCAGCACCCCCGGGACAGGGAACTATGGCTACACCTTC.

This clone was observed once. The gene calls are TRBV7-8 and TRBJ1-5; possibly TRBD1 for D (5 bases). Trimming left V 2 bases short and J 5 bases short, with 7 bases between. From germline, CDR1 is SGHVS and CDR2 FQNEAQ. The CDR3 runs to 13 residues. The CDR3 sequence is CASSLWGDQPQHF. The CDR3, as DNA: TGTGCCAGCAGCTTATGGGGCGATCAGCCCCAGCATTTT.

This clone was detected only a few times. V is TRBV3-1 (or the pseudogene TRBV3-2) and J is TRBJ2-7; 11 bases match TRBD2. CDR3 length: 15 amino acids. Germline V CDR1 and CDR2: LGHDT, YNNKEL (reference sequence). V lost 3 bases and J lost 2; bases outside the gene matches: 3. The CDR3 DNA reads as TGTGCCAGCAGCCAGGGGACTAGCGGTACCTACGAGCAGTACTTC. Protein: CASSQGTSGTYEQYF.

The chain uses TRBV6-8 and TRBJ1-4; D might be TRBD1 (5 bases). Trimming removed 7 bases at V and 5 bases at J, with 14 bases between. The CDR3 runs to 14 residues. Germline assignment: CDR1 MNHGY and CDR2 SAAAGT. The CDR3 region has the DNA TGTGCCAGCATCCCAGGGAAGGGAAATGAAAAACTGTTTTTT. This codes for CASIPGKGNEKLFF.

The chain employs TRBV3-1 (or the pseudogene TRBV3-2) and TRBJ1-4; 10 bases are shared with TRBD1. This CDR3 is built from 14 residues. V was pared by 4 bases and J by 8 bases, with 4 bases of the junction left unmatched. CDR1 is LGHDT, CDR2 YNNKEL, per germline (reference sequence). The CDR3 here is CASSLTGGGEKLFF. Here the CDR3 DNA reads TGTGCCAGCAGCCTGACAGGGGGCGGAGAAAAACTGTTTTTT.

This clone occurred once. The chain employs TRBV6-5 and TRBJ1-1, with TRBD1 identical over 7 bases. V lost 7 bases to trimming and J lost 0 bases; unmatched junction nucleotides: 8. This CDR3 has 15 amino acids. Germline V gives CDR1 MNHEY, CDR2 SVGAGI. The CDR3 spells CASTFSTGMNTEAFF. The CDR3, as DNA: TGTGCCAGCACCTTCTCGACAGGGATGAACACTGAAGCTTTCTTT.

The V gene is TRBV28, the J gene TRBJ1-2; weak D call: TRBD1 (6 bases). Germline V CDR1 and CDR2: MDHEN, SYDVKM. Trimming took 4 bases from V and 2 from J, leaving 11 bases between them. The CDR3 consists of 14 residues. Written as DNA, the CDR3 is TGTGCCAGCAGTTCCCCCGACAGGAACTATGGCTACACCTTC. Protein sequence: CASSSPDRNYGYTF.

On this clone itself: This specimen includes other DNA sequences encoding the same CDR3. The rearrangement links TRBV5-1 to TRBJ1-2; D perhaps matches TRBD1 (5 bases). CDR3 length: 14 amino acids. V gave up 0 bases and J gave up 5 bases, with 11 bases separating them. Germline assignment: CDR1 SGHRS and CDR2 YFSETQ. CDR3 DNA: TGCGCCAGCAGCTTGGGGCAGGGCCCGTATGGCTACACCTTC. Protein sequence: CASSLGQGPYGYTF. Supplemented by reference TRBV5-1 and TRBJ1-2, the full variable domain reads KAGVTQTPRYLIKTRGQQVTLSCSPISGHRSVSWYQQTPGQGLQFLFEYFSETQRNKGNFPGRFSGRQFSNSRSEMNVSTLELGDSALYLCASSLGQGPYGYTFGSGTRLTVV.

Concerning this clone itself: At the DNA level, this CDR3 is encoded by other sequences in the same sample as well. This rearrangement joins TRBV14 to TRBJ2-1; 8 bases line up with TRBD2. V gave up 4 bases and J gave up 1 base; unmatched junction bases: 3. In germline, CDR1 is SGHDN, CDR2 FVKESK. The CDR3 has 15 amino acids. The CDR3 nucleotides read TGTGCCAGCAGCCTTCTAGCGGGTTCCTACAATGAGCAGTTCTTC. This encodes CASSLLAGSYNEQFF. The full variable domain, with the rest looked up from reference TRBV14 and TRBJ2-1, is EAGVTQFPSHSVIEKGQTVTLRCDPISGHDNLYWYRRVMGKEIKFLLHFVKESKQDESGMPNNRFLAERTGGTYSTLKVQPAELEDSGVYFCASSLLAGSYNEQFFGPGTRLTVL.

Notes on this clone: Other DNA sequences in the same sample also yield this CDR3. The chain combines TRBV6-1 with TRBJ1-5; D is perhaps TRBD1 (5 bases). Germline V gene lookup returns CDR1 MNHNS and CDR2 SASEGT. Trimming removed 1 base from V and 4 bases from J, with 8 bases in between. This CDR3 has 14 residues. CDR3: CASSEGGGNQPQHF. DNA for the CDR3: TGTGCCAGCAGTGAAGGGGGGGGGAATCAGCCCCAGCATTTT.

The chain carries TRBV25-1 and TRBJ2-2, with 10 bases fitting TRBD2. J was trimmed by 0 bases and V by 3 bases; bases with no gene match: 4. Germline CDR1 is MGHDK and CDR2 is SYGVNS. This CDR3 is 17 amino acids long. As DNA, the CDR3 is TGTGCCAGCAGTGACCGAGCGGGAGGGTCGAACACCGGGGAGCTGTTTTTT. It encodes CASSDRAGGSNTGELFF.

Remarks on this clone: Compared with germline, one end of the junction differs, possibly owing to a read error. The chain recombines TRBV19 with TRBJ1-6; possibly TRBD1 for D (5 bases). CDR1 is LNHDA and CDR2 is SQIVND in the germline V gene (reference sequence). This CDR3 spans 14 amino acids. The CDR3 nucleotides are TGTGCCAGTAGTCTAGACAGAAATAATTCACCCCTCCACTTT. Translating gives CASSLDRNNSPLHF.

The J gene is TRBJ2-1, the V gene TRBV15, with 10 bases lining up with TRBD2. Germline-derived CDR1 and CDR2 are LNHNV and YYDKDF (reference sequence). V was clipped by 6 bases and J by 2 bases; unmatched bases: 7. CDR3 length: 16 residues. CDR3 sequence: CATRQIAGGPYNEQFF. The CDR3 nucleotides read TGTGCCACCAGACAGATAGCGGGAGGACCCTACAATGAGCAGTTCTTC.

The chain combines TRBV12-3 or TRBV12-4 with TRBJ2-1; a possible D gene is TRBD2 (6 bases). The CDR3 contains 12 residues. The V end lost 9 bases, the J end lost 4 bases, and 10 bases lay between the germline ends. The CDR3 DNA reads as TGTGCCAGTCGGGACTTGTACAATGAGCAGTTCTTC. As protein: CASRDLYNEQFF.

The chain recombines TRBV11-1 with TRBJ2-1; D not certain. V dropped 1 base and J dropped 2 bases, with 9 bases sitting between them. Looked up from germline, CDR1 is SGHAT and CDR2 is FQDESV (reference sequence). CDR3 length: 15 amino acids. Here the CDR3 DNA reads TGTGCCAGCAGCTTAGTCGGAGACCCCTACAATGAGCAGTTCTTC. The encoded protein is CASSLVGDPYNEQFF.

This chain links TRBV29-1 with TRBJ1-4; D is possibly TRBD1 (5 bases). CDR1 is SQVTM and CDR2 is ANQGSEA in the germline V gene. Trimming pared 4 bases from V and 8 bases from J, leaving 11 bases between. CDR3 length: 12 amino acids. In DNA form, the CDR3 reads TGCAGCGTTGGTAGGAGGGGCGAAAAACTGTTTTTT. Translating gives CSVGRRGEKLFF.

The chain combines TRBV19 with TRBJ2-7, with 8 bases identical to TRBD1. Trimming took 6 bases from V and 2 from J; bases not matched to a gene: 9. The V gene's germline CDR1 is LNHDA and CDR2 SQIVND (reference sequence). The CDR3 spans 15 residues. The CDR3 reads CASRHRDRQTYEQYF. DNA of the CDR3: TGTGCCAGTAGACACCGGGACAGGCAAACCTACGAGCAGTACTTC.

This clone was seen repeatedly, ten times or more. CDR3 coding DNA: TGTGCCAGCAGCGTAGCCCCTGGGCGGGGGGGCTCCTACGAGCAGTACTTC. It is translated as CASSVAPGRGGSYEQYF. The gene calls are TRBV9 and TRBJ2-7, with 9 bases lining up with TRBD2. The germline V gene encodes CDR1 SGDLS and CDR2 YYNGEE. The CDR3 covers 17 residues. V trimming: 0 bases; J trimming: 0 bases; junction bases outside the gene matches: 7.

This clone occurred a few times. This sample also contains other DNA sequences that code for the same CDR3. The rearrangement uses TRBV10-1 and TRBJ2-7, with TRBD2 matching over 13 bases. Germline CDR1 and CDR2: WNHNN and SYGVQD (reference sequence). This CDR3 spans 14 amino acids. Germline trimming cut 4 bases from V and 4 bases from J; bases unmatched to any gene: 1. CDR3 in DNA: TGCGCCAGCAGTGGGACTAGCGGGAGTTACGAGCAGTACTTC. It encodes CASSGTSGSYEQYF.

V gene TRBV19 combines with J gene TRBJ1-1; D is perhaps TRBD1 (5 bases). The CDR3 has 19 amino acids. V lost 4 bases to trimming and J lost 0 bases, with 24 bases between them. CDR1 and CDR2 (germline): LNHDA, SQIVND (reference sequence). The CDR3 here is CASSKPHRRGSGVNTEAFF. The CDR3 DNA sequence: TGTGCCAGTAGTAAGCCCCACAGGCGGGGTAGTGGGGTGAACACTGAAGCTTTCTTT. Variable domain in full (rest from reference TRBV19 and TRBJ1-1): DGGITQSPKYLFRKEGQNVTLSCEQNLNHDAMYWYRQDPGQGLRLIYYSQIVNDFQKGDIAEGYSVSREKKESFPLTVTSAQKNPTAFYLCASSKPHRRGSGVNTEAFFGQGTRLTVV.

The chain links TRBV14 to TRBJ2-7, with D possibly TRBD1 on 6 matching bases. The CDR3 extends over 22 amino acids. In germline, CDR1 is SGHDN, CDR2 FVKESK. V was clipped by 2 bases and J by 5 bases, with 37 bases between them. CDR3 amino acids: CASSQRQDFGGLLLVGPHEQYF. The CDR3 nucleotides are TGTGCCAGCAGCCAAAGACAGGATTTTGGGGGCCTTTTGCTCGTCGGTCCTCACGAGCAGTACTTC.

This clone was counted once. This sequence joins TRBV28 and TRBJ1-2, with D hard to call. Germline V gives CDR1 MDHEN, CDR2 SYDVKM. The CDR3 loop spans 14 amino acids. V was clipped by 5 bases and J by 4 bases, with 14 bases between them. CDR3 bases: TGTGCCAGCAGTCCATCTACCCCGTTCTATGGCTACACCTTC. It is translated as CASSPSTPFYGYTF.

This chain joins TRBV5-6 and TRBJ2-5, with TRBD1 as a possible D gene (6 bases). Germline V gene sequence: CDR1 SGHDT, CDR2 YYEEEE. There are 14 residues in the CDR3. V shed 2 bases and J shed 6 bases, with 14 bases lying between them. This CDR3 reads CASSLSGRGKTQYF. The CDR3 nucleotides read TGTGCCAGCAGCTTATCCGGCAGGGGAAAGACCCAGTACTTC.

The chain links TRBV28 to TRBJ2-1, with TRBD2 identical over 8 bases. The V gene end was trimmed by 7 bases and the J gene end by 2 bases; junction bases not matched to a gene: 13. This CDR3 spans 17 amino acids. The germline V gene encodes CDR1 MDHEN and CDR2 SYDVKM. The CDR3 spells CASTDRGLAGPYNEQFF. The CDR3 DNA sequence: TGTGCCAGCACCGATCGAGGTCTAGCGGGCCCCTACAATGAGCAGTTCTTC.